The next 15 T cell receptor beta chains were all read from a single sample in a study of patients and donors after allogeneic stem cell transplantation. One entry per CDR3 protein results from TCRdb running MiXCR on the RT-PCR reads. The sample holds nearly 20,000 distinct CDR3 sequences; 4.5% to 5% are singletons and the top ten take around 37%. Sequenced material: blood, either unsorted or a sorted T cell fraction (not recorded which). Source of these receptors: a human donor who was either an allogeneic HSCT recipient or a stem cell or donor lymphocyte infusion donor (not recorded which). It is not recorded whose cells these are; they may come from a transplant donor.

This clonotype was seen at least ten times. The V gene is TRBV3-1, the J gene TRBJ2-7; 9 bases line up with TRBD1. Germline CDR1 LGHDT, CDR2 YNNKEL (reference sequence). This CDR3 comprises 16 residues. V shed 2 bases, J shed 6 bases, and the junction held 11 bases outside the gene matches. CDR3 protein: CASSQHDRGGSVEQYF. CDR3 nucleotides: TGTGCCAGCAGCCAACATGACAGGGGGGGCTCTGTCGAGCAGTACTTC.

This chain links TRBV10-3 with TRBJ2-1; 9 bases are a match to TRBD2. CDR1 and CDR2 (germline): ENHRY, SYGVKD. CDR3 length equals 17 residues. With 2 bases clipped from V and 7 bases from J, the junction kept 12 bases outside the gene matches. CDR3 in amino acids: CAISEPAYSGSRNEQFF. CDR3 nucleotide sequence: TGTGCCATCAGTGAGCCCGCCTATAGCGGGAGCAGGAATGAGCAGTTCTTC.

This clonotype was counted many times. The CDR3 DNA follows: TGTGCCAGCAGCAACTACCCTGCGGGGCCAACCTACGAGCAGTACTTC. This sequence encodes CASSNYPAGPTYEQYF. V and J are TRBV6-1 and TRBJ2-7; TRBD2 is a possible D gene (6 bases). Trimming took off 6 bases at V and 2 bases at J, with 20 bases between the two ends. This CDR3 has 16 residues. Germline V lookup: CDR1 MNHNS, CDR2 SASEGT.

This clonotype was observed many times. The rearrangement links TRBV6-1 to TRBJ1-1, with 7 nucleotides matching TRBD1. The CDR3 has 17 amino acids. V was pared by 1 base and J by 0 bases, with 8 bases of the junction left unmatched. CDR1 is MNHNS, CDR2 SASEGT, per germline. CDR3 in DNA: TGTGCCAGCAGTGAAGTAGTGGACAGGCCAATGAACACTGAAGCTTTCTTT. It is translated as CASSEVVDRPMNTEAFF.

In its sample, this clonotype was seen many times. This chain joins TRBV19 and TRBJ1-6, with D tentatively TRBD1 (5 bases). Germline values: CDR1 LNHDA, CDR2 SQIVND (reference sequence). The CDR3 sequence is 15 residues long. V was cut by 5 bases and J by 7 bases, with 15 bases left in between. CDR3 in DNA: TGTGCCAGTAGTCCCCGGGACCTTACGAATTCACCCCTCCACTTT. This sequence encodes CASSPRDLTNSPLHF.

This sequence joins TRBV3-1 and TRBJ1-1; TRBD1 might be the D (6 bases). Trimming pared 5 bases from V and 5 bases from J, leaving 12 bases between. CDR1 and CDR2 (germline): LGHDT, YNNKEL (reference sequence). The CDR3 has 13 amino acids. The chain's CDR3 is CASSEGGWTEAFF. The DNA of the CDR3 is TGTGCCAGCAGCGAGGGGGGCTGGACTGAAGCTTTCTTT. Combining the CDR3 with reference TRBV3-1 and TRBJ1-1 gives the whole variable domain DTAVSQTPKYLVTQMGNDKSIKCEQNLGHDTMYWYKQDSKKFLKIMFSYNNKELIINETVPNRFSPKSPDKAHLNLHINSLELGDSAVYFCASSEGGWTEAFFGQGTRLTVV.

This clonotype was seen many times. This chain links TRBV5-5 with TRBJ1-5, with D unclear. Deletions cut 1 base from V and 2 bases from J, with 19 bases between. CDR1 is SGHKS and CDR2 is YYEKEE in the germline V gene (reference sequence). The CDR3 sequence is 18 residues long. CDR3 in amino acids: CASSLLGPSRRGNQPQHF. The DNA of the CDR3 is TGTGCCAGCAGCTTGCTTGGACCGAGTCGAAGAGGCAATCAGCCCCAGCATTTT. The full variable domain, in which reference TRBV5-5 and TRBJ1-5 provide the parts outside the CDR3, is DAGVTQSPTHLIKTRGQQVTLRCSPISGHKSVSWYQQVLGQGPQFIFQYYEKEERGRGNFPDRFSARQFPNYSSELNVNALLLGDSALYLCASSLLGPSRRGNQPQHFGDGTRLSIL.

This clonotype was seen at least ten times. Written as DNA, the CDR3 is TGTGCCAGCAGTCCCAAAGCTCGACAGTTCTCGGATGAGCAGTTCTTC. Encoded protein: CASSPKARQFSDEQFF. This rearrangement joins TRBV27 to TRBJ2-1, with D maybe TRBD1 (5 bases). CDR1 and CDR2 from the germline V gene are MNHEY and SMNVEV (reference sequence). The CDR3 length is 16 residues. Trimming took 5 bases from V and 8 from J, leaving 22 bases between them.

This clonotype was picked up many times. The chain links TRBV5-5 to TRBJ1-2; 10 bases fit TRBD1. V dropped 4 bases and J dropped 2; count of bases not matched to a gene: 8. The germline gives CDR1 SGHKS, CDR2 YYEKEE (reference sequence). The CDR3 has 16 amino acids. CDR3 protein: CASSMSGGQGNYGYTF. In DNA form, the CDR3 reads TGTGCCAGCAGCATGTCTGGGGGACAGGGGAACTATGGCTACACCTTC.

This clonotype was recorded many times. The V gene is TRBV3-1, the J gene TRBJ1-5; D is ambiguous. Trimming took off 4 bases at V and 2 bases at J, with 12 bases between the two ends. This CDR3 has 15 amino acids. Germline lookup yields CDR1 LGHDT and CDR2 YNNKEL (reference sequence). CDR3 residues: CASSPFGGRNQPQHF. As DNA, the CDR3 is TGTGCCAGCAGCCCATTCGGCGGGCGCAATCAGCCCCAGCATTTT.

This clonotype has at least ten counts. The chain links TRBV9 to TRBJ2-2; D is uncertain. The germline gives CDR1 SGDLS, CDR2 YYNGEE. V lost 3 bases and J 8 bases, leaving 14 bases between the germline ends. The CDR3 loop spans 14 amino acids. The CDR3 nucleotides are TGTGCCAGCAGCGCAGGCCTACGTAGGGGGGAGCTGTTTTTT. Translated, it gives CASSAGLRRGELFF.

This clonotype has ten or more counts. The chain links TRBV4-2 to TRBJ1-2; weak D call: TRBD1 (6 bases). The length of the CDR3 is 13 residues. Trimming pared 0 bases from V and 8 bases from J, leaving 10 bases between. Germline V gives CDR1 LGHNA, CDR2 YNFKEQ. CDR3 residues: CASSQETGYGYTF. In DNA, the CDR3 is TGTGCCAGCAGCCAAGAAACAGGGTACGGCTACACCTTC.

In its sample, this clonotype was seen many times. J is TRBJ1-1 and V is TRBV11-1; D is unresolved. Trimming removed 3 bases at V and 1 base at J, with 21 bases between. Germline assignment: CDR1 SGHAT and CDR2 FQDESV (reference sequence). The CDR3 runs to 18 residues. The CDR3 DNA sequence: TGTGCCAGCAGCTTTCTCCAAAACGGACGGCTACGGAACACTGAAGCTTTCTTT. Its translation: CASSFLQNGRLRNTEAFF.

This clonotype was counted many times. The gene calls are TRBV28 and TRBJ2-7, with 7 bases identical to TRBD2. This CDR3 comprises 11 residues. V was clipped by 5 bases and J by 6 bases; unmatched bases: 1. In germline, CDR1 is MDHEN, CDR2 SYDVKM. Here the CDR3 DNA reads TGTGCCAGCAGTCGCGGGGGCGAGCAGTACTTC. Amino acids: CASSRGGEQYF. Based on the CDR3 plus reference TRBV28 and TRBJ2-7, the full variable domain is DVKVTQSSRYLVKRTGEKVFLECVQDMDHENMFWYRQDPGLGLRLIYFSYDVKMKEKGDIPEGYSVSREKKERFSLILESASTNQTSMYLCASSRGGEQYFGPGTRLTVT.

This clonotype came up many times. J is TRBJ2-7 and V is TRBV4-1; no clear D gene. The CDR3 length is 15 residues. The V gene's germline CDR1 is MGHRA and CDR2 YSYEKL. Between the trimmed V and J ends, which lost 1 base and 4 bases, there was a span of 14 bases. CDR3 region: CASSQALAVEYEQYF. The CDR3 bases are TGCGCCAGCAGCCAAGCCCTGGCCGTGGAATACGAGCAGTACTTC.